The 27 T cell receptor beta chains below come from one sample, sequenced in a study of blood T cells in healthy people across ages. The authors ran a second PCR of 7 to 11 cycles using a sample-barcoded 5' primer and a J-beta primer mix. From the 5' RACE reads, TCRdb called clonotypes with MiXCR, one entry per CDR3 protein. The table includes roughly 1.6 million distinct CDR3 sequences, about 31% detected once. Sequencing was done on a sample of blood. The receptors shown here come from a woman aged 30 to 39 in good health.

J is TRBJ1-2 and V is TRBV2, with a weak D call TRBD1 (5 bases). The CDR3 length is 15 residues. V was pared by 3 bases and J by 2 bases, with 13 bases between. Germline lookup yields CDR1 SNHLY and CDR2 FYNNEI. In nucleotides, the CDR3 is TGTGCCAGCAGTGAGGGAGGACAAAGAAACTATGGCTACACCTTC. As protein: CASSEGGQRNYGYTF. Full variable domain (rest looked up from reference TRBV2 and TRBJ1-2): EPEVTQTPSHQVTQMGQEVILRCVPISNHLYFYWYRQILGQKVEFLVSFYNNEISEKSEIFDDQFSVERPDGSNFTLKIRSTKLEDSAMYFCASSEGGQRNYGYTFGSGTRLTVV.

On this clonotype: This could be a read error, since a much larger clone is one nucleotide away. The chain is built from TRBV29-1 and TRBJ2-5; 10 nucleotides match TRBD2. CDR1 is SQVTM, CDR2 ANQGSEA, per germline. This CDR3 spans 14 amino acids. V gave up 3 bases and J gave up 11 bases; unmatched junction bases: 12. CDR3 DNA: TGCAGCGTTGAGGCTAGCGGGAGAGGCAATGAGCAGTACTTC. This encodes CSVEASGRGNEQYF. Variable domain in full (rest from reference TRBV29-1 and TRBJ2-5): SAVISQKPSRDICQRGTSLTIQCQVDSQVTMMFWYRQQPGQSLTLIATANQGSEATYESGFVIDKFPISRPNLTFSTLTVSNMSPEDSSIYLCSVEASGRGNEQYFGPGTRLLVL.

The chain is built from TRBV4-1 and TRBJ2-1, with 7 positions matching TRBD2. V was pared by 1 base and J by 7 bases, with 4 bases of the junction left unmatched. The germline V gene has CDR1 MGHRA and CDR2 YSYEKL. The CDR3 covers 14 residues. CDR3 nucleotides: TGCGCCAGCAGCCAAGTGGCCGGGGGGAATGAGCAGTTCTTC. Protein product: CASSQVAGGNEQFF.

This chain uses TRBV20-1 with TRBJ2-7; either TRBD1 or TRBD2 may fit D (5 bases each). The ends were cut back, 2 bases at V and 2 bases at J, with 7 bases in the middle. The CDR3 contains 12 residues. The germline gives CDR1 DFQATT, CDR2 SNEGSKA (reference sequence). CDR3 bases: TGCAGTGCTAGATGGGGACCCTACGAGCAGTACTTC. Translating gives CSARWGPYEQYF.

This clonotype was observed a handful of times. The chain combines TRBV5-6 with TRBJ2-3, with D possibly matching TRBD1 (6 bases). V shed 3 bases and J shed 5 bases, with 10 bases lying between them. Germline CDR1 is SGHDT and CDR2 is YYEEEE. The CDR3 spans 13 residues. CDR3 in amino acids: CASSWGRGDTQYF. As DNA, the CDR3 is TGTGCCAGCAGCTGGGGGCGCGGAGATACGCAGTATTTT.

The chain has TRBV20-1 and TRBJ2-5; D is possibly TRBD2 (5 bases). Germline V lookup: CDR1 DFQATT, CDR2 SNEGSKA (reference sequence). This CDR3 is 15 amino acids long. Trimming left V 5 bases short and J 2 bases short, with 18 bases between. CDR3 DNA: TGCAGTGCTCGCCAGCTCCAGCGGCTACAAGAGACCCAGTACTTC. Translating it yields CSARQLQRLQETQYF.

Details on this clonotype: A much more abundant neighbour one base away suggests this may be a read error. V usage is TRBV20-1 and J usage is TRBJ2-2, with 11 bases that match TRBD1. Per the germline V gene, CDR1 is DFQATT and CDR2 is SNEGSKA (reference sequence). The CDR3 covers 15 residues. The CDR3 loop is CSARTGQGESGERFF. In nucleotides, the CDR3 is TGCAGTGCTAGGACGGGACAGGGGGAGTCCGGGGAGCGGTTTTTT.

This chain links TRBV20-1 with TRBJ2-7, with D hard to call. CDR1 DFQATT and CDR2 SNEGSKA come from the germline V gene (reference sequence). Trimming took 6 bases from V and 3 from J, leaving 9 bases between them. CDR3 size: 11 residues. The CDR3 loop reads CSAKLSYEQYF. The CDR3, as DNA: TGCAGTGCCAAGCTCAGCTACGAGCAGTACTTC.

With regard to this clonotype: One end of the junction fails to match germline, which may point to a read error. This chain joins TRBV6-5 and TRBJ2-7, with 8 bases aligning to TRBD2. CDR3 length: 21 residues. Germline CDR1 MNHEY, CDR2 SVGAGI. The CDR3 nucleotides read TGTGCCAGCAGTTACTCGATCCGGGGCTCTGGGAAGCGGGGGAGTATTACAGGGCAGGACTTC. Translated, it gives CASSYSIRGSGKRGSITGQDF.

CDR3 region: CASSEGKRVEKLFF. The CDR3 DNA reads as TGTGCCAGCAGTGAAGGAAAAAGGGTAGAAAAACTGTTTTTT. The V gene is TRBV2, the J gene TRBJ1-4; no definite D call. Germline CDR1 is SNHLY and CDR2 is FYNNEI. The ends were cut back, 1 base at V and 8 bases at J, with 11 bases in the middle. This CDR3 is built from 14 residues.

The genes are TRBV28 and TRBJ2-7, with D unresolved. The germline gives CDR1 MDHEN, CDR2 SYDVKM. V was clipped by 6 bases and J by 1 base, with 13 bases between them. The CDR3 runs to 14 residues. The CDR3 spells CASRGAGASYEQYF. The CDR3 DNA reads as TGTGCCAGCAGAGGTGCAGGTGCATCCTACGAGCAGTACTTC.

This clonotype was counted between two and nine times. This rearrangement joins TRBV28 to TRBJ2-1, with 8 bases matching TRBD2. The germline V gene encodes CDR1 MDHEN and CDR2 SYDVKM. V trimming: 4 bases; J trimming: 4 bases; junction bases outside the gene matches: 12. This CDR3 has 17 amino acids. The CDR3 sequence is CASSSSGSSGKYNEQFF. Here the CDR3 DNA reads TGTGCCAGCAGTTCCTCCGGAAGTAGCGGGAAGTACAATGAGCAGTTCTTC.

The CDR3 loop reads CASSQGPTTKGNYYNEQYF. The CDR3 bases are TGCGCCAGCAGCCAAGGGCCGACAACGAAAGGTAATTACTACAATGAGCAGTACTTC. The chain links TRBV4-1 to TRBJ2-5; D is ambiguous. V shed 1 base and J shed 11 bases, with 32 bases lying between them. This CDR3 comprises 19 residues. The germline V gene encodes CDR1 MGHRA and CDR2 YSYEKL.

J is TRBJ2-7 and V is TRBV20-1; D not resolved. In germline, CDR1 is DFQATT, CDR2 SNEGSKA (reference sequence). V lost 2 bases, J lost 0 bases, and 8 bases lay in between. This CDR3 comprises 13 residues. The CDR3 region is CSARHRISYEQYF. Here the CDR3 DNA reads TGCAGTGCTAGACACAGAATCTCCTACGAGCAGTACTTC.

This clonotype was seen more than once but under ten times. V is TRBV2 and J is TRBJ2-7; 10 bases agree with TRBD1. The V gene end was trimmed by 5 bases and the J gene end by 6 bases; junction bases not matched to a gene: 4. The V gene's germline CDR1 is SNHLY and CDR2 FYNNEI. The length of the CDR3 is 13 residues. CDR3: CASSSRDRGEQYF. In DNA, the CDR3 is TGTGCCAGCAGTTCCCGGGACAGGGGCGAGCAGTACTTC.

CDR3 amino acids: CASSLGHGTQETQYF. CDR3 sequence (DNA): TGTGCCAGCAGCTTAGGCCATGGGACACAAGAGACCCAGTACTTC. V usage is TRBV11-2 and J usage is TRBJ2-5, with D possibly matching TRBD1 (6 bases). Germline-derived CDR1 and CDR2 are SGHAT and FQNNGV. The V end lost 1 base, the J end lost 2 bases, and 11 bases lay between the germline ends. CDR3 length equals 15 residues. Combining the CDR3 with reference TRBV11-2 and TRBJ2-5 gives the whole variable domain EAGVAQSPRYKIIEKRQSVAFWCNPISGHATLYWYQQILGQGPKLLIQFQNNGVVDDSQLPKDRFSAERLKGVDSTLKIQPAKLEDSAVYLCASSLGHGTQETQYFGPGTRLLVL.

The J gene is TRBJ2-7, the V gene TRBV28, with TRBD1 matching over 7 bases. J was trimmed by 4 bases and V by 10 bases; bases with no gene match: 10. The CDR3 has 13 residues. CDR1 is MDHEN and CDR2 is SYDVKM in the germline V gene. CDR3 DNA: TGTGCCACCTTACAGGGGAAATCTTACGAGCAGTACTTC. This sequence encodes CATLQGKSYEQYF. Filled out from reference TRBV28 and TRBJ2-7, the complete variable domain reads DVKVTQSSRYLVKRTGEKVFLECVQDMDHENMFWYRQDPGLGLRLIYFSYDVKMKEKGDIPEGYSVSREKKERFSLILESASTNQTSMYLCATLQGKSYEQYFGPGTRLTVT.

Of note for this clonotype: This may stem from a read error, because a much larger clone lies one nucleotide away. This sequence joins TRBV29-1 and TRBJ1-2; D gene unclear. Germline CDR1 SQVTM, CDR2 ANQGSEA. The CDR3 is 12 residues long. The CDR3 spells CSVEGSNYDYTF. CDR3 bases: TGCAGCGTTGAAGGATCTAACTATGACTACACCTTC.

This chain links TRBV6-2 or TRBV6-3 with TRBJ2-1, with TRBD2 matching 8 bases. The CDR3 runs to 14 residues. Per germline, CDR1 MNHEY and CDR2 SVGEGT. The J segment lost 6 bases and the V segment lost 5 bases, leaving 6 bases of the junction unmatched. DNA of the CDR3: TGTGCCAGCAGTGGCCGTCTAGCGGGCAATGAGCAGTTCTTC. It translates to CASSGRLAGNEQFF.

The rearrangement uses TRBV20-1 and TRBJ2-7; maybe TRBD2 (6 bases). V lost 4 bases and J 0 bases, leaving 10 bases between the germline ends. This CDR3 is built from 13 residues. CDR1 is DFQATT and CDR2 is SNEGSKA in the germline V gene (reference sequence). The CDR3 DNA reads TGCAGTGCTATCTTGACTAGCTCCTACGAGCAGTACTTC. Amino acid sequence: CSAILTSSYEQYF.

In its sample, this clonotype was seen many times. The rearrangement uses TRBV7-9 and TRBJ1-2; 9 bases are shared with TRBD1. This CDR3 comprises 16 residues. Trimming removed 5 bases from V and 2 bases from J; junction bases left unmatched: 9. The germline CDR1 and CDR2 sequences are SEHNR and FQNEAQ (reference sequence). The CDR3 DNA follows: TGTGCCAGCAGCCAAACAGGGGGCGTTGAGAACTATGGCTACACCTTC. Amino acid sequence: CASSQTGGVENYGYTF.

As to this clonotype: A much larger clone differs by one base, so this may be a read error. CDR3 amino acids: CSTERSSYEQYF. The CDR3 DNA is TGCAGTACCGAGAGGTCGAGCTACGAGCAGTACTTC. The chain joins TRBV20-1 to TRBJ2-7; D gene uncertain. Trimming took off 8 bases at V and 3 bases at J, with 14 bases between the two ends. Germline lookup yields CDR1 DFQATT and CDR2 SNEGSKA (reference sequence). CDR3 length: 12 amino acids.

J is TRBJ2-3 and V is TRBV29-1; D may correspond to TRBD1 or TRBD2 (5 bases each). The CDR3 loop spans 18 amino acids. The germline gives CDR1 SQVTM, CDR2 ANQGSEA. Trimming removed 1 base from V and 0 bases from J, with 20 bases in between. The CDR3 here is CSVEGGANQGSSTDTQYF. For the CDR3, the DNA is TGCAGCGTTGAAGGAGGGGCGAACCAGGGTTCTAGCACAGATACGCAGTATTTT.

The table lists this clonotype with a few counts. The rearrangement links TRBV18 to TRBJ2-1; weak D call: TRBD2 (6 bases). The V gene lost 3 bases and the J gene lost 8 bases, with 14 bases spanning the gap. CDR3 length equals 14 residues. Looked up from germline, CDR1 is KGHSH and CDR2 is LQKENI. The CDR3 reads CASSPSWGVDEQFF. The CDR3 DNA reads TGTGCCAGCTCACCGTCCTGGGGGGTCGATGAGCAGTTCTTC.

For the CDR3, the DNA is TGCGCCAGCAGCCCGAGGACTACTTACAATGAGCAGTTCTTC. Amino acid sequence: CASSPRTTYNEQFF. The V gene is TRBV5-1, the J gene TRBJ2-1, with D maybe TRBD2 (6 bases). This CDR3 has 14 amino acids. Germline CDR1 is SGHRS and CDR2 is YFSETQ. The V end was cut by 4 bases, the J end by 4 bases, with 12 bases between.

V usage is TRBV6-6 and J usage is TRBJ1-5; 9 bases are a match to TRBD1. Germline CDR1 and CDR2: MNHNY and SVGAGI (reference sequence). The CDR3 extends over 14 amino acids. The trim removed 7 bases at V and 7 bases at J, leaving 8 bases unmatched. The CDR3 protein is CASNDRGWDQPQHF. The CDR3 DNA sequence: TGTGCCAGCAATGACAGGGGGTGGGACCAGCCCCAGCATTTT.

This clonotype was picked up a small number of times. This chain links TRBV4-1 with TRBJ2-1; D gene uncertain. V shed 0 bases and J shed 7 bases, with 19 bases lying between them. The CDR3 covers 17 residues. Germline CDR1 is MGHRA and CDR2 is YSYEKL. The CDR3 is CASSQDVGDRAENEQFF. In DNA form, the CDR3 reads TGCGCCAGCAGCCAAGACGTTGGGGATAGGGCTGAAAATGAGCAGTTCTTC.